This TCR beta chain was sequenced in a study of identical twins. TCRdb processed the 5' RACE reads anew with MiXCR; each CDR3 protein has one entry. In the table there are 690,000 or so distinct CDR3 sequences, more than 6.5% of which are singletons. Trimming pared 3 bases from V and 6 bases from J, leaving 10 bases between. Germline V gene lookup returns CDR1 LGHDT and CDR2 YNNKEL (reference sequence). This CDR3 is 13 amino acids long. The same specimen was also included in a second study, on yellow fever vaccine responses in identical twins.

This chain joins TRBV3-1 and TRBJ2-3; D possibly corresponds to TRBD2 (6 bases). This TCR was sampled from a young woman in good health. Material: PBMCs. CDR3 region: CASSHHAGDTQYF. The CDR3 nucleotides are TGTGCCAGCAGCCATCACGCGGGGGATACGCAGTATTTT.